This TCR beta chain was documented in a study of blood T cell repertoires in COVID-19. Study-wide background: Sample material is recorded as cDNA or gDNA derived from T cells, B-cell-depleted T cells, or PBMCs.

The method was immunoSEQ multiplex PCR; TCRdb's version includes in-frame clones alone and lacks a portion of them. Here the sample spans around 200,000 clones, around 85% being singletons. Material: peripheral blood. The receptor was isolated from a man in his 70s with active or convalescent COVID-19.

The CDR3 DNA is TGTGCCAGCAGTTATCGACAGGGAGGCGCTAACTATGGCTACACCTTC. Protein sequence: CASSYRQGGANYGYTF. J is TRBJ1-2 and V is TRBV28; TRBD1 aligns across 7 bases. After removal of 4 bases from V and 0 bases from J, the junction contained 8 bases not matched to a gene. Germline CDR1 MDHEN, CDR2 SYDVKM. This CDR3 is built from 16 residues.